A single T cell receptor beta chain is shown here with its context. Per the original data handling: Scientists estimated how many nucleated cells there were by amplifying reference gene primers. Clones were read by immunoSEQ multiplex PCR, and TCRdb kept only the in-frame ones, dropping some. V and J calls and clone size are copied from that table; D and trimming were computed from the DNA. The sample contains 270,000 or so clones, less than 85% of which appear only once. V shed 7 bases and J 2 bases; nucleotides not matched to a gene: 11. CDR3 length: 16 amino acids. Germline V CDR1 and CDR2: LNHDA, SQIVND (reference sequence). The data were obtained in a study of blood T cell repertoires in COVID-19. Study information: Samples representing acute and convalescent COVID-19 were sourced from the United States, Italy and Spain. PBMCs, B-cell-depleted T cells, or T cells were the source of the cDNA or gDNA that made up the material.

The receptor was derived from a woman under 30 with acute or convalescent COVID-19. This chain connects TRBV19 to TRBJ2-3; 8 nucleotides line up with TRBD1. The sequenced sample was peripheral blood. The CDR3 region has the DNA TGTGCCAGTAACCTTGCAGGGGGCGGTTTCACAGATACGCAGTATTTT. It encodes CASNLAGGGFTDTQYF.